This TCR beta chain emerged from a study of a mutant IDH1 vaccine in newly diagnosed glioma (dated by TCRdb to about 2021). Regarding the study in general: Patients received eight vaccinations in weeks 1, 3, 5, 7, 11, 15, 19 and 23, corresponding to visits V03 through V10. Prior to enrollment, standard therapy consisting of radiotherapy alone, temozolomide alone, or radiochemotherapy with temozolomide had been administered to patients, with the combination being received by most patients. Peripheral blood was collected at six visits: V03 (baseline), V05, V07, V10, V12 and V13. Of the approximately 33 patients who were treated, 62.5% were male and about 40% were female, and the mean age was about 40 years. Longitudinal TCRB deep sequencing was done for about two dozen treated patients, wherever samples were available for exploratory analyses. Vaccination was initiated 4-6 weeks after radiotherapy alone, or concurrently with temozolomide cycles in the chemotherapy-containing groups. The full study reports these points: The authors stated that sample limitations prevented analyses of patient blood samples from being reproduced. Changes in the top peripheral T cell clonotypes picked up by TCRB sequencing did not appear to be linked to pseudoprogression. Across multiple MHC alleles, vaccine-induced immune responses were seen in around 94% of patients. Availability determined which PBMC samples were chosen for TCRB deep sequencing.

The receptor library was made with the immunoSEQ multiplex PCR assay. Following the manufacturer's protocol, the hsTCRB Kit was used to amplify rearranged TCR beta chain sequences. An Illumina MiSeq was used to sequence the TCRB libraries. The authors processed their data as follows. The proprietary platform of the kit vendor was used for demultiplexing, trimming and gene mapping. TCRdb stores this immuneACCESS table with in-frame sequences only. Part of the clones is absent; in the studies checked, under half of the shortfall reflects unresolved V genes, and no reason is known for the rest. V and J calls and clone size come straight from that table; D and trimming were deduced from the DNA. The sample table records more than 35,000 clones; roughly 76% of these occur just once. The top ten clonotypes cover about 5.2% of the sample. The germline V gene sets CDR1 to MNHEY and CDR2 to SVGAGI. The CDR3 contains 15 residues, cysteine and phenylalanine counted. Kept here is only the CDR3 DNA, which spans 45 bases and is read in frame from base 1. V gives up 6 bases and J gives up 3 bases, and the segment between their germline ends measures 18 bases.

Sample time point, as interpreted from the label and publication: week 23, last vaccination. Every vaccine dose consisted of 300 ug of a 20-mer mutant IDH1 peptide in Montanide, administered subcutaneously together with topical imiquimod. The donors had newly diagnosed IDH1-mutant astrocytomas of WHO grade 3 or 4 that showed loss of nuclear ATRX. The samples were drawn from NOA16, a multicentre, single-arm, open-label phase I trial in Germany that tested a mutant IDH1 peptide vaccine in humans for the first time. The DNeasy Blood and Tissue Kit was used to extract genomic DNA from EDTA blood for TCRB sequencing. This clone was seen only once. Its antigen has not been determined. There are no base qualities to consult, and no much larger clone falls within one base.

This chain joins TRBV6-5 to TRBJ2-7; the D gene is possibly TRBD1, with 5 bases matching. The sequencing used PBMCs, collected from a glioma patient whose treatment included an IDH1 peptide vaccine. This TCR derives from a man aged 40-49 years with glioma. The CDR3 amino acid sequence is: CASSPSQGGIYEQYF. Read as DNA, the sequence is TGTGCCAGCAGCCCTTCGCAGGGTGGGATCTACGAGCAGTACTTC.